Listed below are T cell receptor beta chains from one sample, sequenced in a study of blood T cells in healthy people across ages. TCRdb re-derived calls from the 5' RACE reads in MiXCR, one entry per CDR3 protein. The sample has under 1 million distinct CDR3 sequences, under 45% seen once. Sequenced input: blood. The source of these receptors is a man aged 60 to 69 in good health. Both conserved end residues are part of each CDR3. Fields, in order: CDR3 length, clone size, V gene, D gene, J gene, CDR3 protein, CDR3 DNA. A D gene is named only where the DNA matches it firmly. Rows give clone size only sometimes, using once, few, many, or a class for an expanded clone.

13	-	TRBV2	-	TRBJ2-3	CASGPSGADTQYF	TGTGCCAGCGGGCCCTCGGGGGCAGATACGCAGTATTTT
13	few	TRBV6-6	-	TRBJ2-7	CASSYRQVYEQYF	TGTGCCAGCAGTTACCGACAGGTGTACGAGCAGTACTTC
14	many	TRBV5-4	-	TRBJ2-4	CASSLWDEKSRQYF	TGTGCCAGCAGCTTGTGGGACGAGAAGAGTCGGCAGTACTTC
13	-	TRBV6-5	-	TRBJ1-2	CASSSAGFYGYTF	TGTGCCAGCAGTTCAGCAGGGTTCTATGGCTACACCTTC
15	-	TRBV28	TRBD1	TRBJ2-7	CASSSPGQGANEQYF	TGTGCCAGCAGTTCCCCGGGACAGGGGGCAAACGAGCAGTACTTC
15	-	TRBV5-1	TRBD1	TRBJ1-1	CASSLMTGENTEAFF	TGCGCCAGCAGCTTAATGACAGGGGAGAACACTGAAGCTTTCTTT
17	few	TRBV6-2/TRBV6-3	TRBD2	TRBJ2-5	CASSTRFTSGDQETQYF	TGTGCCAGCAGTACACGGTTCACTAGCGGGGATCAAGAGACCCAGTACTTC
15	-	TRBV6-2/TRBV6-3	-	TRBJ2-3	CASSYSRGLTDTQYF	TGTGCCAGCAGTTACTCGCGGGGCCTCACAGATACGCAGTATTTT
14	many	TRBV2	TRBD1	TRBJ2-7	CASSEQGEDYEQYF	TGTGCCAGCAGTGAACAGGGGGAAGACTACGAGCAGTACTTC
13	few	TRBV6-1	-	TRBJ2-5	CASSEAPDETQYF	TGTGCCAGCAGTGAAGCCCCGGACGAGACCCAGTACTTC
16	few	TRBV6-5	-	TRBJ1-5	CASSSSHSGVNQPQHF	TGTGCCAGCAGTTCCTCCCATTCAGGTGTCAATCAGCCCCAGCATTTT
13	-	TRBV20-1	-	TRBJ2-5	CSAPGPASETQYF	TGCAGTGCGCCCGGACCCGCGTCAGAGACCCAGTACTTC
15	-	TRBV15	-	TRBJ2-7	CATSRGDKNSYEQYF	TGTGCCACCAGCAGAGGCGACAAGAACTCCTACGAGCAGTACTTC
14	-	TRBV28	-	TRBJ1-2	CASRGGSEWNGYTF	TGTGCCAGCAGAGGGGGTTCGGAATGGAATGGCTACACCTTC
14	few	TRBV27	TRBD2	TRBJ2-5	CASSWGGAQETQYF	TGTGCCAGCAGTTGGGGAGGGGCCCAAGAGACCCAGTACTTC
16	-	TRBV10-3	-	TRBJ2-6	CAIRHRDFSGTNVLTF	TGTGCCATCAGACACAGGGATTTCTCTGGGACCAACGTCCTGACTTTC
15	-	TRBV12-3/TRBV12-4	-	TRBJ2-3	CASSLGGVEGDTQYF	TGTGCCAGCAGCTTGGGAGGAGTGGAGGGAGATACGCAGTATTTT
17	-	TRBV5-1	-	TRBJ1-6	CASSLGPWESSNSPLHF	TGCGCCAGCAGCTTGGGGCCTTGGGAATCTTCAAATTCACCCCTCCACTTT
14	-	TRBV12-5	TRBD1	TRBJ1-1	CASGPGQGHTEAFF	TGTGCTAGTGGCCCGGGACAGGGGCACACTGAAGCTTTCTTT
14	few	TRBV4-3	-	TRBJ1-6	CASSQSQAGSPLHF	TGCGCCAGCAGCCAAAGTCAGGCGGGTTCACCCCTCCACTTT
14	few	TRBV12-3/TRBV12-4	-	TRBJ1-5	CASSPLGSNQPQHF	TGTGCCAGCAGTCCCCTGGGTAGCAATCAGCCCCAGCATTTT
14	-	TRBV27	-	TRBJ2-7	CASSVRDTGYEQYF	TGTGCCAGCAGTGTCCGAGACACGGGCTACGAGCAGTACTTC
11	-	TRBV6-6	-	TRBJ1-6	CASTKGTPLHF	TGTGCCAGCACCAAGGGGACACCCCTCCACTTT
16	few	TRBV7-7	TRBD2	TRBJ2-5	CASSLLGRGAQETQYF	TGTGCTAGCAGCTTACTCGGGCGGGGGGCCCAAGAGACCCAGTACTTC
16	-	TRBV11-2	-	TRBJ2-3	CASSLEVVGGTDTQYF	TGTGCCAGCAGCTTAGAGGTAGTGGGGGGAACAGATACGCAGTATTTT
14	-	TRBV29-1	-	TRBJ1-4	CSVGQGKANEKLFF	TGCAGCGTTGGCCAGGGGAAAGCTAATGAAAAACTGTTTTTT
17	few	TRBV15	-	TRBJ2-5	CATSRDYRADEGGGQYF	TGTGCCACCAGCAGAGATTATCGCGCTGACGAGGGGGGCGGGCAGTACTTC
14	few	TRBV4-1	TRBD1	TRBJ2-1	CASSYQQGTNEQFF	TGCGCCAGCAGCTACCAACAGGGGACCAATGAGCAGTTCTTC
13	-	TRBV15	-	TRBJ2-1	CATSRQANNEQFF	TGTGCCACCAGCAGACAGGCCAACAATGAGCAGTTCTTC